This T cell receptor (beta chain) was profiled in a study of patients and donors after allogeneic stem cell transplantation (dated by TCRdb to 2018 to 2021). This clonotype was picked up many times. Which antigen it targets is not known. Qualities for individual bases were not recorded, and no much larger clone is one base off. Per the germline V gene, SQVTM is the CDR1 and ANQGSEA is the CDR2. V loses 5 bases of germline sequence and J loses 2 bases, and the interval between the two ends is 9 bases. Including the terminal cysteine and phenylalanine, the CDR3 comprises 12 residues. The sequence is cut down to CDR3 DNA, 36 bases in frame from base 1. The method was RT-PCR. The sample was run on a NextSeq 550. TCRdb reanalyzed the raw reads on its own, using fastp at Q25 for trimming and MiXCR for clone calling, and kept in-frame beta chains. Rows are unified per CDR3 protein, each entry keeping the most common DNA and genes. A total of approximately 430,000 distinct CDR3 sequences appear in this sample, roughly 17% of them only once. The ten largest make up 7.2% of the sample.

This chain is built from TRBV29-1 and TRBJ2-5; the D gene is not confidently resolved. This TCR was sampled from a human donor who was either an allogeneic HSCT recipient or a stem cell or donor lymphocyte infusion donor (not recorded which). It is not recorded whose cells these are; they may come from a transplant donor. The sample was blood, either unsorted or a sorted T cell fraction (not recorded which). The CDR3 protein is CSVTTFQETQYF. Here is the DNA: TGCAGCGTTACTACGTTTCAAGAGACCCAGTACTTC.